This TCR beta chain was retrieved from a study of blood T cells in healthy people across ages. Of note for this clonotype: Its matching antigen is unknown.

Findings and caveats of the study: PBMCs were not sorted, which prevented a conclusive comparison of naive versus antigen-experienced cells. A strong correlation was seen between TCR beta diversity and naive T cell percentage.

This CDR3 has 14 amino acids. The J segment lost 4 bases and the V segment lost 3 bases, leaving 4 bases of the junction unmatched. Looked up from germline, CDR1 is MDHEN and CDR2 is SYDVKM. PCR was performed a second time for about 7 to 12 cycles using a sample-barcoded 5' primer and a J-beta primer mix. TCRdb fed the 5' RACE reads into MiXCR, producing one record per CDR3 protein. The data contain roughly 1,800,000 distinct CDR3 sequences, about 50% of them singletons. The clonotype comes from a woman in her thirties or forties in good health. Input material: blood. V and J are TRBV28 and TRBJ1-2; 8 positions agree with TRBD1. CDR3: CASSFKDRVYGYTF. In DNA form, the CDR3 reads TGTGCCAGCAGTTTTAAGGACAGGGTCTATGGCTACACCTTC.